These T cell receptor beta chains were read from a single sample in a study of shared clonotypes between healthy human individuals. Repertoires were generated with immunoSEQ multiplex PCR, while TCRdb's copy carries only in-frame clones and drops some. The repertoire consists of 600,000 to 750,000 clones, with 72% occurring once and the leading ten covering about 2%. The sequenced material came from memory CD4+ T cells sorted from blood. The origin of the receptors is a woman in her twenties or thirties in good health. Both conserved end residues are part of each CDR3. Size values are once, few and many counts, or a class for expanded clones, and some rows have none.

j_call v_call clone_size cdr3_aa
TRBJ2-3 TRBV9 once CASSVKGTTDTQYF
TRBJ2-5 TRBV19 . CASSIDLVAGGGETQYF
TRBJ1-5 TRBV10-2 . CASSVNGQGAQPQHF
TRBJ2-2 TRBV27 . CASSPLHTGELFF
TRBJ1-5 TRBV27 . CASSFQRYQPQHF
TRBJ2-1 TRBV7-3 . CASSKDSRSYNEQFF
TRBJ2-2 TRBV2 . CASTPRTSTGELFF
TRBJ2-7 TRBV9 . CASSVEGGPQYF
TRBJ2-1 TRBV7-9 . CASSLGRQGLEQFF
TRBJ2-5 TRBV6-1 . CASSEREYKETQYF
TRBJ2-2 TRBV6-5 . CASSYHPRSGELFF
TRBJ2-5 TRBV14 few CASSENRIYRETQETQYF
TRBJ2-1 TRBV6-5 . CASSKRAASGRSPFF
TRBJ2-7 TRBV6-1 . CASSDSDRVVNEQYF
TRBJ2-7 TRBV10-3 . CAITGREGGGEQYF
TRBJ1-3 TRBV19 . CASRPDRAGNTIYF
TRBJ1-1 TRBV11-3 . CASSLDGTALTEAFF
TRBJ1-1 TRBV29-1 . CSVYFPRRSTEAFF
TRBJ1-1 TRBV6-1 . CASTLPRAGDTEAFF
TRBJ2-2 TRBV27 few CASSWSGGELFF
TRBJ2-2 TRBV6-4 . CASSDCRGLGELFF
TRBJ1-1 TRBV27 . CASSPVYRGTMNTEAFF
TRBJ2-6 TRBV13 . CASSLYPAFRTGDTGANVLTF
TRBJ1-2 TRBV28 few CASRQGLDYGYTF
TRBJ2-4 TRBV28 . CASSDRDIQYF
TRBJ2-7 TRBV4-1 many CASSPIRLPSSYEQYF
TRBJ2-1 TRBV19 few CASSIAGSNEQFF
TRBJ2-3 TRBV4-2 few CASSPGTQDGDTQYF
TRBJ2-7 TRBV7-8 once CASSLPAVYEQYF
TRBJ1-1 TRBV13 . CASSLDANTEAFF
TRBJ2-3 TRBV28 . CASNLRLGTSGKTDTQYF